What follows are 2 T cell receptor beta chains derived from one specimen sequenced in a study of siplizumab effects on memory and regulatory T cells. Sequencing used immunoSEQ multiplex PCR; TCRdb keeps in-frame clones, though not all of them. The repertoire holds approximately 100,000 clones, about 94% seen once, with 0.16% in the top ten. Sequencing used non-Treg CD4+ T cells sorted from blood. The origin of the receptors is a human donor in good health.

The rearrangement links TRBV27 to TRBJ2-3; TRBD2 agrees at 9 bases. The V and J ends lost 2 bases and 0 bases, in that order; junction bases with no gene match: 12. In germline, CDR1 is MNHEY, CDR2 SMNVEV (reference sequence). There are 19 residues in the CDR3. CDR3 residues: CASSLPRGAGGPSTDTQYF. The DNA for the CDR3 is TGTGCCAGCAGTTTACCCCGCGGAGCGGGGGGACCTAGCACAGATACGCAGTATTTT.

This clone was seen just once. The rearrangement links TRBV5-4 to TRBJ2-3; 8 positions match TRBD2. The CDR3 loop spans 15 amino acids. Germline V gene sequence: CDR1 SGHNT, CDR2 YYREEE (reference sequence). V shed 4 bases, J shed 4 bases, and the junction held 8 bases outside the gene matches. CDR3 region: CASSPSSGGADTQYF. The DNA of the CDR3 is TGTGCCAGCAGCCCCTCCAGCGGGGGTGCAGATACGCAGTATTTT.